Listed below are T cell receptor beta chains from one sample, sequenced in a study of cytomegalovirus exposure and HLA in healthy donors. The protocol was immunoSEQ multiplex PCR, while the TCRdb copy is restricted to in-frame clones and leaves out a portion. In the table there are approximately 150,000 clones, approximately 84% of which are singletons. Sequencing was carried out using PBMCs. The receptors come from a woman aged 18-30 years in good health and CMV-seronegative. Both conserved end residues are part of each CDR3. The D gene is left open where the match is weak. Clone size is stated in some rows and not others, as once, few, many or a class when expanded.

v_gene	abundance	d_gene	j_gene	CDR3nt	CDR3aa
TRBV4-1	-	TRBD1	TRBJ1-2	TGCGCCAGCAGCCAAGGGCAGGGGGCAGCGGGCTATGGCTACACCTTC	CASSQGQGAAGYGYTF
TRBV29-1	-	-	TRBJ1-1	TGCAGCGTCTCGACAGAGAACACTGAAGCTTTCTTT	CSVSTENTEAFF
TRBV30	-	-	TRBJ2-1	TGTGCCTGTCAGAACGGACTAACTTACAATGAGCAGTTCTTC	CACQNGLTYNEQFF
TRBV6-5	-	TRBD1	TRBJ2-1	TGTGCCAGCAGTTCCCCGAACCAGGGGGATGAGCAGTTCTTC	CASSSPNQGDEQFF
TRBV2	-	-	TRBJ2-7	TGTGCCAGCAGACGAGAGCCAATGGTCTCCTACGAGCAGTACTTC	CASRREPMVSYEQYF
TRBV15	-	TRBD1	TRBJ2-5	TGTGCCACCCAAGCTGACAGGGATGGAGAGACCCAGTACTTC	CATQADRDGETQYF
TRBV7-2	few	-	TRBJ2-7	TGTGCCAGCAGCTTAGTACAGGGCGAGCAGTACTTC	CASSLVQGEQYF
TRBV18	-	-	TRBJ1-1	TGTGCCAGCTCGCCGGGACTTTTAGACACTGAAGCTTTCTTT	CASSPGLLDTEAFF
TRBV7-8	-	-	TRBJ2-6	TGTGCCAGCAGCTTAGACCCGGGCTCTGGGGCCAACGTCCTGACTTTC	CASSLDPGSGANVLTF
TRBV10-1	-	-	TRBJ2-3	TGCGCCGTCGGGAGCACAGATACGCAGTATTTT	CAVGSTDTQYF
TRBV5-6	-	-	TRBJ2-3	TGTGCCAGCAGCTCCTGGGAGGCAGATACGCAGTATTTT	CASSSWEADTQYF
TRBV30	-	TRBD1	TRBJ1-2	TGTGCCTCCATACAAAAGGACAGGGTCGGAGGCTACACCTTC	CASIQKDRVGGYTF
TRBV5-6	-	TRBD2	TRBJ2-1	TGTGCCAGCAGCCCGGGACTAGCGGGAGACAGCTCCTACAATGAGCAGTTCTTC	CASSPGLAGDSSYNEQFF
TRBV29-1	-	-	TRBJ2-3	TGCAGCATAAGACAGGGCACAGATACGCAGTATTTT	CSIRQGTDTQYF
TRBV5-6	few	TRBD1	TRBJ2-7	TGTGCCAGCAGCTGGGGGACAGGGATTGTGCAGTACTTC	CASSWGTGIVQYF
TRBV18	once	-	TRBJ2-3	TGTGCCAGCTCACCATTGGGGCCGAATACCGCCAGCACAGATACGCAGTATTTT	CASSPLGPNTASTDTQYF
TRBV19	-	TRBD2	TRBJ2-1	TGTGCCAGTAGTACGCGTTCCGGGACTAGCAGTGGGGATGAGCAGTTCTTC	CASSTRSGTSSGDEQFF
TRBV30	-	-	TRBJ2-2	TGTGCCTGGTTAGGGAGTTCGAACACCGGGGAGCTGTTTTTT	CAWLGSSNTGELFF
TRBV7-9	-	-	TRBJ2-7	TGTGCCAGCAGCTTAGAGGACAGACTACCCTACGAGCAGTACTTC	CASSLEDRLPYEQYF
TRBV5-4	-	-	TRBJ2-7	TGTGCCAGCAGCCGCCGACAGGACCTTTCCTACGAGCAGTACTTC	CASSRRQDLSYEQYF
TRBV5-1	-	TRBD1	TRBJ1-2	TGCGCCAGCAGCGTCGGACAGGCCTATGGCTACACCTTC	CASSVGQAYGYTF